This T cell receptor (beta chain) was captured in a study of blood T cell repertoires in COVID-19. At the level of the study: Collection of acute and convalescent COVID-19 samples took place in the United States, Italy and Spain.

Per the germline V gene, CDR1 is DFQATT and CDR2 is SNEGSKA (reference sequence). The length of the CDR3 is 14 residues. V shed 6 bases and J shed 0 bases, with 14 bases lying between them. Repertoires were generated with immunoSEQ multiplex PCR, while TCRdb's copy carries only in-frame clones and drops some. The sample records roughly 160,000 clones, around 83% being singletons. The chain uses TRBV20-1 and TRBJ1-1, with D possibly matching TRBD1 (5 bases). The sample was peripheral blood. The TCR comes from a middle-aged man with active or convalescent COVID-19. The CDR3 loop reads CSASKWGVNTEAFF. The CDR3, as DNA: TGCAGTGCCAGTAAGTGGGGGGTGAACACTGAAGCTTTCTTT.